Sequencing of this T cell receptor beta chain was carried out in a study of CD8+ T cells in alopecia areata. Study as a whole: Treated patients were given oral tofacitinib, which was dosed at 5 to 10 mg twice daily. Tofacitinib administration persisted for 6 to 18 months, succeeded by 6 months off drug.

The CDR3 has 16 residues. The V gene end was trimmed by 10 bases and the J gene end by 4 bases; junction bases not matched to a gene: 16. Germline loops: CDR1 SNHLY, CDR2 FYNNEI. The study team obtained lesional scalp punch biopsies and peripheral blood from alopecia areata patients. Both CD4+ and CD8+ T cells were separated by sorting PBMCs. Extraction and reverse transcription of RNA yielded cDNA as the sequencing template. Profiled with immunoSEQ multiplex PCR; TCRdb holds only in-frame clones, not every one. The table shows 180,000 or so clones, with about 67% occurring only once. The sequenced sample was CD8+ T cells sorted from blood, obtained at week 0. This chain joins TRBV2 and TRBJ1-1, with 9 bases matching TRBD1. This receptor was taken from a human donor with alopecia areata. CDR3 sequence reads: CAITGVTGGGSTEAFF. CDR3 nucleotides: TGTGCCATCACGGGGGTCACAGGGGGCGGGAGCACTGAAGCTTTCTTT.